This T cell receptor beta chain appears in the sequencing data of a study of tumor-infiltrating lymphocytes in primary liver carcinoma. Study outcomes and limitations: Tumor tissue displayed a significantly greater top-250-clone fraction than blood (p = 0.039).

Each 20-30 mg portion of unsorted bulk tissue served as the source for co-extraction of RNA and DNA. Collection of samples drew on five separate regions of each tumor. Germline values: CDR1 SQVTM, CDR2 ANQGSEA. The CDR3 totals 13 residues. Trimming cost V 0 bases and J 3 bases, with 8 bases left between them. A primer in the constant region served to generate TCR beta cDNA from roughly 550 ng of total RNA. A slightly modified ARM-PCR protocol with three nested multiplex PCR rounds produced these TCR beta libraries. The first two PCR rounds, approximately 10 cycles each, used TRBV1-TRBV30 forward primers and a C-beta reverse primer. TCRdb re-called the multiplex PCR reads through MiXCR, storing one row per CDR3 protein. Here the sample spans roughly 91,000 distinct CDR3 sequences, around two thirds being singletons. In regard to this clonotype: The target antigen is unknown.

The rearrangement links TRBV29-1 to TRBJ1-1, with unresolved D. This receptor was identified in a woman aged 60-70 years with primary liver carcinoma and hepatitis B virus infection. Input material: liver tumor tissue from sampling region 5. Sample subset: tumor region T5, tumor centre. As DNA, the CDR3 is TGCAGCGTTGAAGATCCCGGGTACACTGAAGCTTTCTTT. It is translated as CSVEDPGYTEAFF.